Sequencing of this T cell receptor beta chain was carried out in a study of siplizumab effects on memory and regulatory T cells (dated by TCRdb to 2018 to 2020). General notes on the study: The study looked at the effect of siplizumab, an anti-CD2 antibody, on alloreactive T-cell subsets in allogeneic mixed lymphocyte reactions made from human PBMCs. Paper-wide results and their limitations: Siplizumab significantly lowered the cumulative frequency of alloreactive sequences that could be traced to unstimulated CD4+ memory T cells. About 75-97% of proliferating CD4+ or CD8+ clones could not be given a naive or memory phenotype. Because sequences at frequencies below about 10^-5 were poorly captured, only a minor fraction of alloreactive clones could be mapped back to unstimulated subsets. No functional confirmation was obtained for the suppressive function of proliferating Tregs from siplizumab cultures. Among mappable alloreactive CD4+ clones, the Treg-derived fraction averaged 68.8% with siplizumab versus roughly 25% in control reactions. Unstimulated naive T cells appeared to be more diverse than memory T cells, and naive cells seemed to make a substantial contribution to the alloresponse.

Comment on this clone: Its antigen target is currently unknown. Base qualities were left out, and no much larger clone turns up one base away.

TCRbeta CDR3 sequencing was performed on sorted unstimulated T cells and on proliferating T cells recovered from mixed lymphocyte reactions. Fresh whole blood from ten HLA-typed healthy donors served as the source for isolating PBMCs. To map where alloreactive clones came from, unstimulated CD4+ regulatory T cells were FACS-sorted. The library was built by means of the immunoSEQ multiplex PCR assay. The deep sequencing platform assayed about 10^5 TCR templates per sample. Genomic DNA extracted from sorted T cells was used for TCRbeta CDR3 sequencing. The authors processed their data as follows. The R programming language was used for the clonal analysis of the TCRbeta CDR3 data. Unstimulated samples were compared with post-reaction CFSE-low samples to define alloreactive CD4+ and CD8+ clones. Regulatory or non-regulatory origin of alloreactive CD4+ clones was assigned by matching sequences to the sorted unstimulated Treg and non-Treg repertoires. TCRdb limited this immuneACCESS table to in-frame rearrangements with V and J called. A share of clones is missing; checked studies link under half to unresolved V genes, and the rest is unexplained. The V and J calls and clone size were taken over from that table, and D and trimming were inferred from the DNA. For this sample the table gives about 82,000 clones, of which roughly 87% were detected only once. The top ten clones comprise 1.5% of the sample.

From the cysteine up to the phenylalanine, the CDR3 has a length of 11 residues. The read is trimmed to its CDR3 DNA, 33 bases read in frame from base 1. Relative to germline, V is 3 bases shorter and J is 4 bases shorter, with 4 bases between their ends. As encoded in the germline V gene, CDR1 is KGHSH while CDR2 is LQKENI. The receptor comes from a human donor in good health. The chain couples TRBV18 to TRBJ2-7; no D gene can be assigned with confidence. Sequencing input: Tregs sorted from blood. The DNA sequence follows: TGTGCCAGCTCACCCGATTACGAGCAGTACTTC. This is translated as CASSPDYEQYF.